This TCR beta chain is drawn from a study of Graves' ophthalmopathy and Graves' hyperthyroidism. Background on the study: Stable hyperthyroidism meant no ophthalmopathy within 18 months of follow-up. Study-wide findings and caveats: Blood also harbored most expanded thyroid clonotypes above 0.001 frequency.

Enrollment excluded any patients with other autoimmune diseases, uncontrolled infections, pregnancy or lactation. Of note for this clonotype: The antigen is unknown.

The germline V and J ends were trimmed by 5 bases and 2 bases, with 24 bases remaining between them. Per the germline V gene, CDR1 is SGHAT and CDR2 is FQNNGV. The CDR3 runs 18 residues. Amplification of the TCR beta CDR3 regions used RNA transcripts (as template). RT-PCR in the first round used HTBI primers; a second-round multiplex PCR followed. TCRdb re-called the multiplex PCR reads with MiXCR, one entry per CDR3 protein. The table lists about 1.1 million distinct CDR3 sequences, 35% to 40% of them singletons. Sequenced sample: peripheral blood or thyroid tissue (not recorded which). This receptor was identified in an adult man with Graves' hyperthyroidism. The V call is TRBV11-2, the J call TRBJ2-5; tentative D call: TRBD1 (7 bases). The CDR3 region has the DNA TGTGCCAGCAGCGGAACCAGGACAGGACTATTGATTCAAGAGACCCAGTACTTC. Translation gives CASSGTRTGLLIQETQYF.